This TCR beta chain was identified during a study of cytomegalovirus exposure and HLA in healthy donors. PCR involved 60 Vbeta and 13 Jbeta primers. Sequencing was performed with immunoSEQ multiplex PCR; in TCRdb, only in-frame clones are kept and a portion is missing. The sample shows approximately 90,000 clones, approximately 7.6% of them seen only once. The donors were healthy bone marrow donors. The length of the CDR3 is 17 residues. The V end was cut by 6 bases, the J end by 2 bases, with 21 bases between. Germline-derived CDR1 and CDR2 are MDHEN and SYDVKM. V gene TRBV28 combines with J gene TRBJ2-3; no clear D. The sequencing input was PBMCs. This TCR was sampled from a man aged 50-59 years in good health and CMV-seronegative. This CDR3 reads CASSPPPLRLTTDTQYF. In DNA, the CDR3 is TGTGCCAGCAGCCCCCCTCCGCTTCGACTGACCACAGATACGCAGTATTTT.